This T cell receptor (beta chain) was identified during a study of blood T cell repertoires in COVID-19. Methods used by the authors: Estimates of nucleated cell counts were drawn from the amplification of reference gene primers. Repertoires were generated with immunoSEQ multiplex PCR, while TCRdb's copy carries only in-frame clones and drops some. Clonal size and the V and J genes are those of that table, whereas D and trimming came from the DNA. The data show around 20,000 clones, around 83% seen once. In its sample, this clone was seen a few times. This CDR3 is built from 16 residues. V shed 2 bases and J 0 bases; nucleotides not matched to a gene: 3. Germline CDR1 reads LNHDA; CDR2 reads SQIVND (reference sequence).

The clonotype comes from a human donor in a cohort sampled during active COVID-19. The specimen was peripheral blood. The chain recombines TRBV19 with TRBJ2-2, with 7 nucleotides matching TRBD1. The CDR3, as DNA: TGTGCCAGTAGTATATCAGGGACAGCGAACACCGGGGAGCTGTTTTTT. As protein: CASSISGTANTGELFF.